This T cell receptor beta chain was observed in a study of identical twins. Study-wide findings and caveats: Researchers reported weaker excess twin sharing in beta out-of-frame sequences.

In its sample, this clonotype was seen a few times. Its antigen is unknown. Template switching introduced a universal primer site, and the cDNA bore unique molecular identifiers. MiXCR, applied by TCRdb to the 5' RACE reads, yields one record per CDR3 protein. The table shows 1.5 million to 2 million distinct CDR3 sequences, with 32% occurring only once. The germline V gene encodes CDR1 MDHEN and CDR2 SYDVKM. The CDR3 has 15 residues. The V and J ends lost 5 bases and 5 bases, in that order; junction bases with no gene match: 11. The chain joins TRBV28 to TRBJ1-2, with 7 bases aligning to TRBD1. This TCR was recovered from a newborn girl in good health. Sequencing was carried out using cord blood. CDR3 DNA: TGTGCCAGCAGTCCCTCAGGGGGGCTGTATTATGGCTACACCTTC. Its translation: CASSPSGGLYYGYTF.